The 24 T cell receptor beta chains below come from one sample, sequenced in a study of PD-1 blockade in classical Hodgkin lymphoma. The assay was immunoSEQ multiplex PCR, and TCRdb's table has in-frame clones only and misses some. The sample lists approximately 58,000 clones, under 95% seen once, with more than 9% in the top ten. Every patient was affected by relapse after autologous stem cell transplantation, while exposure to brentuximab vedotin was not uniform. Sequenced material: peripheral blood mononuclear cells (PBMCs), taken before the second cycle of nivolumab. The receptors derive from a human donor with classical Hodgkin lymphoma.

V and J are TRBV2 and TRBJ2-5, with 12 bases matching TRBD2. The CDR3 is 16 amino acids. From germline, CDR1 is SNHLY and CDR2 FYNNEI. V lost 2 bases to trimming and J lost 1 base; unmatched junction nucleotides: 2. CDR3: CASSETGLAGQETQYF. DNA of the CDR3: TGTGCCAGCAGTGAAACGGGACTAGCGGGCCAAGAGACCCAGTACTTC.

This chain joins TRBV5-1 and TRBJ2-7; D is unresolved. CDR1 and CDR2 from the germline V gene are SGHRS and YFSETQ. The CDR3 runs 13 residues. V gave up 1 base and J gave up 2 bases, with 7 bases separating them. The CDR3 DNA reads TGCGCCAGCAGCTTGTTTTCCCCCTACGAGCAGTACTTC. It specifies CASSLFSPYEQYF.

CDR3 in DNA: TGTGCCAGCAGCACGCCTACAGCTAATCAAAGAAACATTCAGTACTTC. The encoded protein is CASSTPTANQRNIQYF. The chain is built from TRBV6-6 and TRBJ2-4; no reliable D call. Trimming took 6 bases from V and 6 from J, leaving 21 bases between them. Looked up from germline, CDR1 is MNHNY and CDR2 is SVGAGI (reference sequence). This CDR3 spans 16 amino acids.

This chain links TRBV30 with TRBJ1-2; 7 bases are a match to TRBD1. The CDR3 is made up of 14 amino acids. Trimming cost V 3 bases and J 0 bases; bases outside gene matches: 4. Germline CDR1 and CDR2: GTSNPN and SVGIG (reference sequence). CDR3 nucleotide sequence: TGTGCCTGGAGCCCAGGGGGGTCTAACTATGGCTACACCTTC. Its translation: CAWSPGGSNYGYTF.

The rearrangement links TRBV9 to TRBJ2-7, with 7 bases that match TRBD2. V shed 0 bases and J 3 bases; nucleotides not matched to a gene: 3. The germline CDR1 and CDR2 sequences are SGDLS and YYNGEE. The CDR3 totals 14 residues. As DNA, the CDR3 is TGTGCCAGCAGCGTAGCGGCTAGCGGCTACGAGCAGTACTTC. This codes for CASSVAASGYEQYF. Supplemented by reference TRBV9 and TRBJ2-7, the full variable domain reads DSGVTQTPKHLITATGQRVTLRCSPRSGDLSVYWYQQSLDQGLQFLIQYYNGEERAKGNILERFSAQQFPDLHSELNLSSLELGDSALYFCASSVAASGYEQYFGPGTRLTVT.

This chain uses TRBV7-8 with TRBJ2-7; D possibly corresponds to TRBD2 (6 bases). Germline V gene data show CDR1 as SGHVS and CDR2 as FQNEAQ. V was pared by 1 base and J by 2 bases, with 9 bases between. The CDR3 covers 14 residues. CDR3 sequence: CASSLVGGTYEQYF. CDR3 DNA: TGTGCCAGCAGCTTAGTTGGGGGGACCTACGAGCAGTACTTC.

By its share, this clone is medium-sized (0.01 to 0.1%). This rearrangement joins TRBV14 to TRBJ1-4, with D possibly matching TRBD1 (5 bases). Trimming removed 1 base at V and 13 bases at J, with 13 bases between. This CDR3 has 13 residues. Germline CDR1 and CDR2: SGHDN and FVKESK. The CDR3 loop is CASSQAAWGRLFF. In DNA, the CDR3 is TGTGCCAGCAGCCAAGCCGCCTGGGGGAGACTGTTTTTT.

The V call is TRBV28, the J call TRBJ2-5, with D possibly TRBD1 on 5 matching bases. Trimming left V 3 bases short and J 3 bases short, with 14 bases between. Germline values: CDR1 MDHEN, CDR2 SYDVKM. The CDR3 is made up of 15 amino acids. CDR3 DNA: TGTGCCAGCAGTTTCCCCCCGACAGAAAAAGAGACCCAGTACTTC. Amino acid sequence: CASSFPPTEKETQYF.

A note on this clone: A much larger clone lies one base from this, so it may be a read error. The chain links TRBV2 to TRBJ1-1; D is unclear. Germline V gives CDR1 SNHLY, CDR2 FYNNEI. CDR3 length equals 11 residues. CDR3 amino acids: CTSSEGNEAFF. The CDR3, as DNA: TGTACCAGCAGTGAGGGAAATGAAGCTTTCTTT.

The chain employs TRBV5-4 and TRBJ2-1, with D unclear. CDR1 is SGHNT, CDR2 YYREEE, per germline (reference sequence). Trimming left V 2 bases short and J 6 bases short, with 9 bases between. This CDR3 region has 13 residues. This chain's CDR3 is CASSLDFFNEQFF. In DNA form, the CDR3 reads TGTGCCAGCAGCTTAGACTTCTTCAATGAGCAGTTCTTC.

This clone was recorded only once. This chain uses TRBV19 with TRBJ2-5, with a weak D call TRBD1 (6 bases). Germline V CDR1 and CDR2: LNHDA, SQIVND (reference sequence). The CDR3 sequence is 15 residues long. Trimming left V 7 bases short and J 5 bases short, with 20 bases between. The CDR3 sequence is CASTSIVGAWETQYF. As DNA, the CDR3 is TGTGCCAGTACCTCCATCGTGGGGGCTTGGGAGACCCAGTACTTC.

J is TRBJ2-7 and V is TRBV4-2, with D maybe TRBD1 (6 bases). This CDR3 region has 14 residues. V dropped 0 bases and J dropped 3 bases, with 9 bases sitting between them. Germline loops: CDR1 LGHNA, CDR2 YNFKEQ. CDR3 nucleotides: TGTGCCAGCAGCCAAGACCAGGGGCACTACGAGCAGTACTTC. Translating it yields CASSQDQGHYEQYF.

The chain uses TRBV29-1 and TRBJ2-2; D is uncertain. The germline V and J ends were trimmed by 7 bases and 0 bases, with 9 bases remaining between them. Germline V gene data show CDR1 as SQVTM and CDR2 as ANQGSEA. The CDR3 contains 13 residues. The CDR3 sequence: CSAPGPNTGELFF. The CDR3 region has the DNA TGCAGCGCACCCGGGCCGAACACCGGGGAGCTGTTTTTT.

The genes are TRBV18 and TRBJ2-3; 7 bases are a match to TRBD2. This CDR3 has 15 residues. After removal of 2 bases from V and 0 bases from J, the junction contained 2 bases not matched to a gene. CDR1 KGHSH and CDR2 LQKENI come from the germline V gene. The CDR3 sequence is CASSPGEGSTDTQYF. Here the CDR3 DNA reads TGTGCCAGCTCACCAGGGGAGGGTAGCACAGATACGCAGTATTTT.

The chain combines TRBV13 with TRBJ2-7; D remains unclear. The V end lost 5 bases, the J end lost 5 bases, and 22 bases lay between the germline ends. The germline CDR1 and CDR2 sequences are PRHDT and FYEKMQ (reference sequence). The CDR3 sequence is 16 residues long. CDR3 region: CASSPSASENINEQYF. In nucleotides, the CDR3 is TGTGCCAGCAGCCCATCCGCCTCGGAGAACATCAACGAGCAGTACTTC. Full variable domain (missing parts from reference TRBV13 and TRBJ2-7): AAGVIQSPRHLIKEKRETATLKCYPIPRHDTVYWYQQGPGQDPQFLISFYEKMQSDKGSIPDRFSAQQFSDYHSELNMSSLELGDSALYFCASSPSASENINEQYFGPGTRLTVT.

V is TRBV6-5 and J is TRBJ2-4; possibly TRBD1 for D (5 bases). The V end lost 2 bases, the J end lost 0 bases, and 11 bases lay between the germline ends. The CDR3 consists of 16 residues. Germline V gene sequence: CDR1 MNHEY, CDR2 SVGAGI. The DNA of the CDR3 is TGTGCCAGCAGTTACACAATGGGGCTAGCCAAAAACATTCAGTACTTC. Protein: CASSYTMGLAKNIQYF.

J is TRBJ2-2 and V is TRBV6-1; D perhaps matches TRBD1 (6 bases). The CDR3 extends over 16 amino acids. V shed 4 bases and J shed 3 bases, with 15 bases lying between them. Per germline, CDR1 MNHNS and CDR2 SASEGT. The chain's CDR3 is CASSASQGKDTGELFF. The CDR3 DNA reads as TGTGCCAGCAGTGCCTCACAGGGCAAGGACACCGGGGAGCTGTTTTTT.

This chain uses TRBV11-3 with TRBJ2-1; D gene uncertain. The V gene lost 3 bases and the J gene lost 0 bases, with 9 bases spanning the gap. This CDR3 region has 15 residues. CDR1 is SGHNT and CDR2 is YENEEA in the germline V gene. CDR3 region: CASSLNRFSYNEQFF. The CDR3, as DNA: TGTGCCAGCAGCTTGAACAGATTCTCCTACAATGAGCAGTTCTTC.

This chain connects TRBV9 to TRBJ1-1; tentatively, D is TRBD1 (5 bases). CDR1 and CDR2 (germline): SGDLS, YYNGEE. V was pared by 0 bases and J by 2 bases, with 11 bases between. This CDR3 spans 15 amino acids. The CDR3 reads CASSVAKGINTEAFF. For the CDR3, the DNA is TGTGCCAGCAGCGTAGCAAAGGGGATCAACACTGAAGCTTTCTTT.

The chain couples TRBV6-1 to TRBJ1-5; no firm D call. The CDR3 contains 13 residues. V was cut by 3 bases and J by 5 bases, with 8 bases left in between. The germline CDR1 and CDR2 sequences are MNHNS and SASEGT. CDR3 sequence: CASSEVVYQPQHF. The CDR3 DNA reads as TGTGCCAGCAGTGAGGTAGTATATCAGCCCCAGCATTTT.

This clone was observed once. The V and J genes are TRBV7-9 and TRBJ1-1; the D is unclear. Trimming stripped 3 bases from V and 7 bases from J, with 12 bases between. Germline CDR1 is SEHNR and CDR2 is FQNEAQ (reference sequence). This CDR3 comprises 13 residues. CDR3 sequence: CASSFGPSSEAFF. DNA for the CDR3: TGTGCCAGCAGCTTTGGACCTAGCAGTGAAGCTTTCTTT. The variable domain in full, completed from reference TRBV7-9 and TRBJ1-1, reads DTGVSQNPRHKITKRGQNVTFRCDPISEHNRLYWYRQTLGQGPEFLTYFQNEAQLEKSRLLSDRFSAERPKGSFSTLEIQRTEQGDSAMYLCASSFGPSSEAFFGQGTRLTVV.

V is TRBV30 and J is TRBJ1-2, with D possibly TRBD1 on 5 matching bases. Trimming left V 0 bases short and J 9 bases short, with 17 bases between. CDR3 length equals 14 residues. The germline CDR1 and CDR2 sequences are GTSNPN and SVGIG (reference sequence). The CDR3 reads CAWSVLGGFSSYTF. CDR3 coding DNA: TGTGCCTGGAGTGTACTGGGGGGTTTTAGTAGCTACACCTTC.

The chain has TRBV7-2 and TRBJ2-5, with D tentatively TRBD1 (5 bases). Germline CDR1 SGHTA, CDR2 FQGNSA. The length of the CDR3 is 16 residues. Trimming shortened V by 5 bases and J by 4 bases, and 20 bases separated the two germline ends. The CDR3 sequence is CASSQSGRATIETQYF. CDR3 DNA sequence: TGTGCCAGCAGCCAATCCGGCAGGGCCACGATAGAGACCCAGTACTTC.

V gene TRBV28 combines with J gene TRBJ2-5; TRBD1 or TRBD2 may be the D gene (6 bases each). In germline, CDR1 is MDHEN, CDR2 SYDVKM. The CDR3 extends over 17 amino acids. V gave up 3 bases and J gave up 4 bases, with 21 bases separating them. The CDR3 reads CASSFLGTPGVGETQYF. DNA for the CDR3: TGTGCCAGCAGTTTCTTAGGGACACCGGGAGTGGGAGAGACCCAGTACTTC.